This is a list of T cell receptor beta chains from one sample in a study of cytomegalovirus exposure and HLA in healthy donors. Repertoires were generated with immunoSEQ multiplex PCR, while TCRdb's copy carries only in-frame clones and drops some. The sample includes 160,000 or so clones, about four fifths of them seen just once. What was sequenced was PBMCs. The receptors were sampled from a woman between 18 and 30 years old in good health and CMV-seropositive. CDR3s include the opening cysteine and the closing phenylalanine or tryptophan. D genes are given only for firm matches. Rows may omit the clone size; those that give it use once, few, many or a size class.

-,TRBJ2-1,TRBV10-3,TRBD2,TGTGCCATCATGGGAGTTAGCGGGGGAGTCAATGAGCAGTTCTTC,CAIMGVSGGVNEQFF
-,TRBJ1-1,TRBV5-4,-,TGTGCCAGCAGCCGGCCGGAGGGCCACACTGAAGCTTTCTTT,CASSRPEGHTEAFF
-,TRBJ1-3,TRBV28,TRBD1,TGTGCCAGCAGTTTTTCGGCAGGGGGCAGGGCCGGCTCTGGAAACACCATATATTTT,CASSFSAGGRAGSGNTIYF
-,TRBJ1-1,TRBV27,-,TGTGCCAGCAGTTTAGATCAGGGGAACACTGAAGCTTTCTTT,CASSLDQGNTEAFF
-,TRBJ1-4,TRBV5-8,TRBD1,TGTGCCAGCAGCCTAGCGACAGGGTTCCTTCGGAGTGAAAAACTGTTTTTT,CASSLATGFLRSEKLFF
-,TRBJ2-2,TRBV19,TRBD1,TGTGCCAGTAGTATAGACGGGACAGTCACCGGGGAGCTGTTTTTT,CASSIDGTVTGELFF
-,TRBJ2-2,TRBV6-5,-,TGTGCCAGCAGTCGCCAGGGGGGAAAGGCCGGGGAGCTGTTTTTT,CASSRQGGKAGELFF
-,TRBJ2-5,TRBV5-1,-,TGCGCCAGCAGCCAGGGAAGGCAGGAGACCCAGTACTTC,CASSQGRQETQYF
-,TRBJ1-1,TRBV4-1,TRBD1,TGCGCCAGCAGCCGCCAGGAGGGGGCCCCTACTGAAGCTTTCTTT,CASSRQEGAPTEAFF
-,TRBJ1-6,TRBV7-2,-,TGTGCCAGCAGCTTAGGGCCCGGGGGGGATTCACCCCTCCACTTT,CASSLGPGGDSPLHF
-,TRBJ1-6,TRBV4-1,-,TGCGCCAGCAGCCAAGATAGCACAGGGAATTCACCCCTCCACTTT,CASSQDSTGNSPLHF
once,TRBJ2-2,TRBV29-1,TRBD1,TGCAGCGTACGGGACAGACAGATAACCGGGGAGCTGTTTTTT,CSVRDRQITGELFF
-,TRBJ2-3,TRBV7-2,TRBD2,TGTGCCACCCAACTAGCGGCGAGCACAGATACGCAGTATTTT,CATQLAASTDTQYF